The TCR beta chain under discussion was sequenced for a study of T-cell memory formation after mild COVID-19. Study-wide background: Clustering of TCRs was largely donor specific.

This CDR3 spans 14 amino acids. Trimming took off 2 bases at V and 2 bases at J, with 11 bases between the two ends. Germline V gene lookup returns CDR1 SGDLS and CDR2 YYNGEE. TCRdb reanalysed the 5' RACE reads using MiXCR and keeps one entry per CDR3 protein. The table records 110,000 to 150,000 distinct CDR3 sequences, approximately 25% of them present only once. This clonotype showed up many times. The TCR was taken from an adult woman who had mild COVID-19 (a few samples of this study predate the infection). Cell type and time point are not known. Sequences were obtained from PBMCs or a T cell subset sorted from them (not recorded which). The genes are TRBV9 and TRBJ2-7; D perhaps matches TRBD2 (6 bases). As DNA, the CDR3 is TGTGCCAGCAGCGTGGGGGACTCCACCTACGAGCAGTACTTC. This gives the protein CASSVGDSTYEQYF.